Shown below are 28 T cell receptor beta chains from a single sample sequenced in a study of cytomegalovirus exposure and HLA in healthy donors. With 60 Vbeta and 13 Jbeta primers, the PCR was carried out. Produced via immunoSEQ multiplex PCR; TCRdb's table is partial and in-frame only. The sample records 160,000 or so clones, approximately 81% being singletons. Sequenced material: PBMCs. All receptors derive from a woman aged 30 to 39 in good health and CMV-seropositive.

The chain carries TRBV13 and TRBJ1-1, with D uncertain. V was shortened by 0 bases and J by 0 bases, with 11 bases between the two germline ends. This CDR3 has 16 residues. Germline-derived CDR1 and CDR2 are PRHDT and FYEKMQ (reference sequence). DNA of the CDR3: TGTGCCAGCAGCTTAGGCCTGGCGGCCGTGAACACTGAAGCTTTCTTT. This translates into CASSLGLAAVNTEAFF.

The V and J genes are TRBV4-1 and TRBJ1-1; 9 bases align to TRBD1. The CDR3 covers 17 residues. With 2 bases clipped from V and 1 base from J, the junction kept 8 bases outside the gene matches. Germline CDR1 is MGHRA and CDR2 is YSYEKL. DNA of the CDR3: TGCGCCAGCAGCCAACTAGGACAGGGGTATGCGAACACTGAAGCTTTCTTT. Protein sequence: CASSQLGQGYANTEAFF.

The chain combines TRBV19 with TRBJ1-6; 7 bases are a match to TRBD1. CDR1 and CDR2 from the germline V gene are LNHDA and SQIVND (reference sequence). After removal of 6 bases from V and 9 bases from J, the junction contained 8 bases not matched to a gene. CDR3 length: 14 residues. This CDR3 is CASSFGTAISPLHF. For the CDR3, the DNA is TGTGCCAGTAGCTTCGGGACAGCTATTTCACCCCTCCACTTT.

The CDR3 DNA sequence: TGTGCCAGCAGACCCGGGACAGGGGGGTACGAGCAGTACTTC. Its protein product is CASRPGTGGYEQYF. The chain carries TRBV5-6 and TRBJ2-7; 11 positions match TRBD1. This CDR3 comprises 14 residues. Germline V gene sequence: CDR1 SGHDT, CDR2 YYEEEE. The V gene end was trimmed by 5 bases and the J gene end by 4 bases; junction bases not matched to a gene: 5.

The rearrangement links TRBV27 to TRBJ1-2, with D perhaps TRBD1 (5 bases). V was clipped by 3 bases and J by 2 bases, with 10 bases between them. Germline CDR1 reads MNHEY; CDR2 reads SMNVEV (reference sequence). There are 14 residues in the CDR3. CDR3 residues: CASSFGGTNYGYTF. The CDR3 bases are TGTGCCAGCAGTTTCGGGGGGACCAACTATGGCTACACCTTC.

The chain is built from TRBV18 and TRBJ1-4; D possibly corresponds to TRBD1 (5 bases). The ends were cut back, 2 bases at V and 6 bases at J, with 7 bases in the middle. This CDR3 region has 13 residues. The germline V gene has CDR1 KGHSH and CDR2 LQKENI. The chain's CDR3 is CASSPGADEKLFF. The CDR3, as DNA: TGTGCCAGCTCACCAGGGGCGGATGAAAAACTGTTTTTT.

V and J are TRBV6-5 and TRBJ1-2; tentatively, D is TRBD1 (6 bases). The CDR3 length is 15 residues. From germline, CDR1 is MNHEY and CDR2 SVGAGI. Trimming pared 5 bases from V and 4 bases from J, leaving 17 bases between. The DNA for the CDR3 is TGTGCCAGCAGTCAGGCTAGGGGGATTAGCTATGGCTACACCTTC. Its translation is CASSQARGISYGYTF.

The V and J genes are TRBV2 and TRBJ2-1, with 13 bases aligning to TRBD2. CDR1 and CDR2 (germline): SNHLY, FYNNEI. The trim removed 8 bases at V and 5 bases at J, leaving 15 bases unmatched. The CDR3 spans 18 residues. The CDR3 DNA is TGTGCCAGCCAACCTAGACTAGCGGGGGGTCTTCTCCACAATGAGCAGTTCTTC. It yields the protein CASQPRLAGGLLHNEQFF.

This clone turned up a few times. This chain joins TRBV7-2 and TRBJ2-7, with 15 bases that match TRBD2. The CDR3 has 16 amino acids. With 2 bases clipped from V and 4 bases from J, the junction kept 3 bases outside the gene matches. The V gene's germline CDR1 is SGHTA and CDR2 FQGNSA. DNA for the CDR3: TGTGCCAGCAGCTTACTAGGACTAGCGGGGGGGTACGAGCAGTACTTC. As protein: CASSLLGLAGGYEQYF. Combining the CDR3 with reference TRBV7-2 and TRBJ2-7 gives the whole variable domain GAGVSQSPSNKVTEKGKDVELRCDPISGHTALYWYRQSLGQGLEFLIYFQGNSAPDKSGLPSDRFSAERTGGSVSTLTIQRTQQEDSAVYLCASSLLGLAGGYEQYFGPGTRLTVT.

V is TRBV9 and J is TRBJ1-2; 8 positions agree with TRBD1. This CDR3 comprises 17 residues. Germline lookup yields CDR1 SGDLS and CDR2 YYNGEE. The V segment lost 4 bases and the J segment 1 base; nucleotides outside the gene matches: 12. The CDR3 DNA is TGTGCCAGCAGCAGGTCGCCAGGGGGCGTCCTTAACTATGGCTACACCTTC. Protein: CASSRSPGGVLNYGYTF. Using reference TRBV9 and TRBJ1-2 for the parts outside the CDR3, the full variable domain is DSGVTQTPKHLITATGQRVTLRCSPRSGDLSVYWYQQSLDQGLQFLIQYYNGEERAKGNILERFSAQQFPDLHSELNLSSLELGDSALYFCASSRSPGGVLNYGYTFGSGTRLTVV.

The CDR3 here is CASSTLSGQSPYEQYF. Written as DNA, the CDR3 is TGTGCCAGCAGCACATTATCGGGACAAAGCCCCTACGAGCAGTACTTC. V is TRBV7-9 and J is TRBJ2-7; TRBD1 is a possible D gene (6 bases). CDR3 length: 16 amino acids. V lost 5 bases and J 2 bases, leaving 19 bases between the germline ends. CDR1 and CDR2 from the germline V gene are SEHNR and FQNEAQ (reference sequence).

The chain carries TRBV7-2 and TRBJ2-7; TRBD1 is a possible D gene (8 bases). Between the trimmed V and J ends, which lost 5 bases and 2 bases, there was a span of 13 bases. Germline V gives CDR1 SGHTA, CDR2 FQGNSA. The CDR3 contains 14 residues. The CDR3 sequence is CASSAQGGPYEQYF. DNA of the CDR3: TGTGCCAGCAGCGCACAGGGGGGGCCCTACGAGCAGTACTTC.

V gene TRBV18 combines with J gene TRBJ1-1, with 7 bases fitting TRBD1. This CDR3 region has 14 residues. Germline assignment: CDR1 KGHSH and CDR2 LQKENI. Unmatched junction bases numbered 10, after V lost 5 bases and J lost 7 bases. The CDR3 here is CASSGPGQNIEAFF. DNA for the CDR3: TGTGCCAGCTCAGGCCCGGGACAGAATATTGAAGCTTTCTTT.

The V and J genes are TRBV7-6 and TRBJ2-7, with D perhaps TRBD2 (6 bases). The ends were cut back, 5 bases at V and 3 bases at J, with 14 bases in the middle. The CDR3 length is 14 residues. Germline CDR1 reads SGHVS; CDR2 reads FNYEAQ. The CDR3 spells CASSRRDGGYEQYF. CDR3 coding DNA: TGTGCCAGCAGCCGCCGGGACGGGGGCTACGAGCAGTACTTC.

CDR3 coding DNA: TGCAGCGTCTTGACAGGGGGAGTTGGCTACACCTTC. Protein product: CSVLTGGVGYTF. V usage is TRBV29-1 and J usage is TRBJ1-2, with 9 positions matching TRBD1. The length of the CDR3 is 12 residues. In germline, CDR1 is SQVTM, CDR2 ANQGSEA. With 6 bases clipped from V and 7 bases from J, the junction kept 6 bases outside the gene matches.

The gene calls are TRBV6-5 and TRBJ1-1; weak D call: TRBD1 (5 bases). CDR1 and CDR2 (germline): MNHEY, SVGAGI. The CDR3 consists of 15 residues. Trimming removed 0 bases at V and 3 bases at J, with 11 bases between. CDR3 DNA: TGTGCCAGCAGTTACTCTGCCAGGGTAGACACTGAAGCTTTCTTT. As protein: CASSYSARVDTEAFF.

The V gene is TRBV7-8, the J gene TRBJ2-7, with D maybe TRBD2 (5 bases). Germline loops: CDR1 SGHVS, CDR2 FQNEAQ. This CDR3 is 13 amino acids long. CDR3 amino acids: CSSRQKPAYEQYF. CDR3 DNA: TGTTCTAGCAGGCAAAAGCCGGCCTACGAGCAGTACTTC. Full variable domain (missing parts from reference TRBV7-8 and TRBJ2-7): GAGVSQSPRYKVAKRGQDVALRCDPISGHVSLFWYQQALGQGPEFLTYFQNEAQLDKSGLPSDRFFAERPEGSVSTLKIQRTQQEDSAVYLCSSRQKPAYEQYFGPGTRLTVT.

J is TRBJ2-5 and V is TRBV5-4, with D perhaps matching TRBD2 (5 bases). This CDR3 region has 14 residues. Trimming cost V 5 bases and J 1 base, with 12 bases left between them. Per the germline V gene, CDR1 is SGHNT and CDR2 is YYREEE (reference sequence). CDR3 sequence: CASRPDYTQETQYF. CDR3 in DNA: TGTGCCAGCAGGCCTGACTACACCCAAGAGACCCAGTACTTC. The full variable domain, with the rest looked up from reference TRBV5-4 and TRBJ2-5, is ETGVTQSPTHLIKTRGQQVTLRCSSQSGHNTVSWYQQALGQGPQFIFQYYREEENGRGNFPPRFSGLQFPNYSSELNVNALELDDSALYLCASRPDYTQETQYFGPGTRLLVL.

This chain links TRBV5-1 with TRBJ1-1; the match to TRBD1 covers 8 bases. CDR3 size: 14 residues. V lost 4 bases, J lost 2 bases, and 4 bases stayed unmatched. In germline, CDR1 is SGHRS, CDR2 YFSETQ. CDR3 protein: CASSRDRINTEAFF. As DNA, the CDR3 is TGCGCCAGCAGCCGGGACAGGATTAACACTGAAGCTTTCTTT. Full variable domain (missing parts from reference TRBV5-1 and TRBJ1-1): KAGVTQTPRYLIKTRGQQVTLSCSPISGHRSVSWYQQTPGQGLQFLFEYFSETQRNKGNFPGRFSGRQFSNSRSEMNVSTLELGDSALYLCASSRDRINTEAFFGQGTRLTVV.

The gene calls are TRBV4-3 and TRBJ1-6, with 9 bases identical to TRBD1. The germline V gene has CDR1 LGHNA and CDR2 YSLEER. The CDR3 runs 15 residues. V dropped 3 bases and J dropped 9; count of bases not matched to a gene: 6. CDR3 region: CASSQNRGLGSPLHF. The DNA for the CDR3 is TGCGCCAGCAGCCAGAACAGGGGGCTTGGTTCACCCCTCCACTTT.

This clone was found once. The chain joins TRBV7-6 to TRBJ1-1; D is perhaps TRBD1 (6 bases). Trimming removed 1 base from V and 4 bases from J, with 7 bases in between. The CDR3 sequence is 13 residues long. The germline V gene has CDR1 SGHVS and CDR2 FNYEAQ. The CDR3 nucleotides read TGTGCCAGCAGCTTAGGACAGGTCACTGAAGCTTTCTTT. This sequence encodes CASSLGQVTEAFF.

The chain is built from TRBV6-1 and TRBJ1-5; possible D gene TRBD1, 5 bases. CDR1 and CDR2 (germline): MNHNS, SASEGT. The CDR3 spans 19 residues. V lost 1 base to trimming and J lost 0 bases, with 19 bases between them. The CDR3 DNA follows: TGTGCCAGCAGTGAAGTGCTCCCCGGAGGGGCATATAGCAATCAGCCCCAGCATTTT. This sequence encodes CASSEVLPGGAYSNQPQHF.

CDR3 in DNA: TGTGCCAGCAGTTCCGCTAGGGGGTCCAGGGATGAAAAACTGTTTTTT. Translating it yields CASSSARGSRDEKLFF. The V call is TRBV28, the J call TRBJ1-4; D possibly corresponds to TRBD1 (6 bases). Between the trimmed V and J ends, which lost 4 bases and 6 bases, there was a span of 18 bases. The germline V gene has CDR1 MDHEN and CDR2 SYDVKM. The CDR3 loop spans 16 amino acids. Drawing the rest from reference TRBV28 and TRBJ1-4, the complete variable domain is DVKVTQSSRYLVKRTGEKVFLECVQDMDHENMFWYRQDPGLGLRLIYFSYDVKMKEKGDIPEGYSVSREKKERFSLILESASTNQTSMYLCASSSARGSRDEKLFFGSGTQLSVL.

This clone showed up just a few times. The CDR3 sequence: CASSFSGGTDTQYF. The CDR3, as DNA: TGTGCCAGCAGCTTTAGCGGGGGGACGGATACGCAGTATTTT. The chain combines TRBV7-2 with TRBJ2-3; 10 positions match TRBD2. V shed 3 bases and J 6 bases; nucleotides not matched to a gene: 3. Germline CDR1 SGHTA, CDR2 FQGNSA. The CDR3 is 14 amino acids.

The genes are TRBV14 and TRBJ2-5; TRBD2 aligns across 12 bases. Germline values: CDR1 SGHDN, CDR2 FVKESK. V dropped 4 bases and J dropped 0; count of bases not matched to a gene: 3. The CDR3 length is 16 residues. The CDR3 reads CASSRGTSGYQETQYF. For the CDR3, the DNA is TGTGCCAGCAGCCGAGGGACTAGCGGGTACCAAGAGACCCAGTACTTC.

This rearrangement joins TRBV5-1 to TRBJ1-2; no clear D gene. The CDR3 runs 15 residues. Looked up from germline, CDR1 is SGHRS and CDR2 is YFSETQ. V lost 0 bases, J lost 5 bases, and 14 bases lay in between. CDR3 nucleotides: TGCGCCAGCAGCTTGGGGGCCAGCAACACATATGGCTACACCTTC. Protein: CASSLGASNTYGYTF. The full variable domain, in which reference TRBV5-1 and TRBJ1-2 provide the parts outside the CDR3, is KAGVTQTPRYLIKTRGQQVTLSCSPISGHRSVSWYQQTPGQGLQFLFEYFSETQRNKGNFPGRFSGRQFSNSRSEMNVSTLELGDSALYLCASSLGASNTYGYTFGSGTRLTVV.

V usage is TRBV9 and J usage is TRBJ2-3, with TRBD1 matching 7 bases. This CDR3 is built from 15 residues. The ends lost 3 bases at V and 2 bases at J; junction bases unmatched: 6. The germline CDR1 and CDR2 sequences are SGDLS and YYNGEE. CDR3 nucleotides: TGTGCCAGCAGCGGGGGACAGATTTACACAGATACGCAGTATTTT. It translates to CASSGGQIYTDTQYF.

The chain employs TRBV2 and TRBJ2-7; 10 nucleotides line up with TRBD1. V shed 10 bases, J shed 6 bases, and the junction held 9 bases outside the gene matches. Germline loops: CDR1 SNHLY, CDR2 FYNNEI. The CDR3 is 13 amino acids. The CDR3: CATHRQGASEQYF. The CDR3 DNA reads TGTGCCACACATAGACAGGGGGCCTCCGAGCAGTACTTC.